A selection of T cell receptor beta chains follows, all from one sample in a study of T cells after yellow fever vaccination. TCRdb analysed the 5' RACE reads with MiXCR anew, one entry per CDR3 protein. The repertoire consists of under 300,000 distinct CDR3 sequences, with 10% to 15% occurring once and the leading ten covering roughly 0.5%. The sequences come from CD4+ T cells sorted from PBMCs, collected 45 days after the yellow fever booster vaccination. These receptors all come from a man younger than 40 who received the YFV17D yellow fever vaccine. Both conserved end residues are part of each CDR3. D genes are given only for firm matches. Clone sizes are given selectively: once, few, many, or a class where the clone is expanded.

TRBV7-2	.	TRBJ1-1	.	CASSLGGTHTEAFF	TGTGCCAGCAGCTTAGGGGGAACCCACACTGAAGCTTTCTTT
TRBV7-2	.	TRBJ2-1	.	CASGKFYNEQFF	TGTGCCAGCGGGAAGTTCTACAATGAGCAGTTCTTC
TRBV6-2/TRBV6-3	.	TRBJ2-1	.	CASMDPVPGKQFF	TGTGCCAGCATGGACCCCGTCCCCGGCAAGCAGTTCTTC
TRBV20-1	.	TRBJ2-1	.	CSARDLIGPYNEQFF	TGCAGTGCTAGAGATCTCATTGGGCCCTACAATGAGCAGTTCTTC
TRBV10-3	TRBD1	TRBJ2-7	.	CAIGPGTGVYEQYF	TGTGCCATCGGCCCCGGGACAGGGGTATACGAGCAGTACTTC
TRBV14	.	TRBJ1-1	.	CASVDGPNTEAFF	TGTGCCAGTGTAGACGGACCGAACACTGAAGCTTTCTTT
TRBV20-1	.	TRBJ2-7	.	CSARGSSRGQDYEQYF	TGCAGTGCTAGAGGCTCCTCGCGGGGGCAAGACTACGAGCAGTACTTC
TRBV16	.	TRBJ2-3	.	CASSPRLTSQVTDTQYF	TGTGCCAGCAGCCCTCGACTAACGAGCCAGGTAACAGATACGCAGTATTTT
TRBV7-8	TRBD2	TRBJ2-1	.	CASSLVLAAYNEQFF	TGTGCCAGCAGCTTGGTTCTAGCGGCCTACAATGAGCAGTTCTTC
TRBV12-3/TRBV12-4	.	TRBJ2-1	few	CASSRGLALGQFF	TGTGCCAGCAGTCGGGGACTCGCCCTAGGGCAGTTCTTC
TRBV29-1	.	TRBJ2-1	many	CSVGTGATVNEQFF	TGCAGCGTTGGTACGGGAGCGACGGTAAATGAGCAGTTCTTC
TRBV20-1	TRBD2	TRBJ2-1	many	CSASALAGADNEQFF	TGCAGTGCATCGGCACTAGCGGGAGCAGACAATGAGCAGTTCTTC
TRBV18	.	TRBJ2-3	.	CASSEPGGTQYF	TGTGCCAGCTCAGAGCCAGGAGGTACGCAGTATTTT
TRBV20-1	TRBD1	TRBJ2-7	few	CSATRGTGTARDEQYF	TGCAGTGCTACCAGAGGGACCGGGACAGCAAGGGACGAGCAGTACTTC
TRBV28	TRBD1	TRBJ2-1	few	CASSSRDRGRNEQFF	TGTGCCAGCAGTTCCCGGGACAGGGGGCGAAATGAGCAGTTCTTC
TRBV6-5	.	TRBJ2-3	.	CASSYWGHQDGTQYF	TGTGCCAGCAGTTACTGGGGACATCAGGATGGTACGCAGTATTTT
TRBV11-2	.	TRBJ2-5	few	CASSPRTWGMVETQYF	TGTGCCAGCAGCCCGCGGACATGGGGGATGGTAGAGACCCAGTACTTC